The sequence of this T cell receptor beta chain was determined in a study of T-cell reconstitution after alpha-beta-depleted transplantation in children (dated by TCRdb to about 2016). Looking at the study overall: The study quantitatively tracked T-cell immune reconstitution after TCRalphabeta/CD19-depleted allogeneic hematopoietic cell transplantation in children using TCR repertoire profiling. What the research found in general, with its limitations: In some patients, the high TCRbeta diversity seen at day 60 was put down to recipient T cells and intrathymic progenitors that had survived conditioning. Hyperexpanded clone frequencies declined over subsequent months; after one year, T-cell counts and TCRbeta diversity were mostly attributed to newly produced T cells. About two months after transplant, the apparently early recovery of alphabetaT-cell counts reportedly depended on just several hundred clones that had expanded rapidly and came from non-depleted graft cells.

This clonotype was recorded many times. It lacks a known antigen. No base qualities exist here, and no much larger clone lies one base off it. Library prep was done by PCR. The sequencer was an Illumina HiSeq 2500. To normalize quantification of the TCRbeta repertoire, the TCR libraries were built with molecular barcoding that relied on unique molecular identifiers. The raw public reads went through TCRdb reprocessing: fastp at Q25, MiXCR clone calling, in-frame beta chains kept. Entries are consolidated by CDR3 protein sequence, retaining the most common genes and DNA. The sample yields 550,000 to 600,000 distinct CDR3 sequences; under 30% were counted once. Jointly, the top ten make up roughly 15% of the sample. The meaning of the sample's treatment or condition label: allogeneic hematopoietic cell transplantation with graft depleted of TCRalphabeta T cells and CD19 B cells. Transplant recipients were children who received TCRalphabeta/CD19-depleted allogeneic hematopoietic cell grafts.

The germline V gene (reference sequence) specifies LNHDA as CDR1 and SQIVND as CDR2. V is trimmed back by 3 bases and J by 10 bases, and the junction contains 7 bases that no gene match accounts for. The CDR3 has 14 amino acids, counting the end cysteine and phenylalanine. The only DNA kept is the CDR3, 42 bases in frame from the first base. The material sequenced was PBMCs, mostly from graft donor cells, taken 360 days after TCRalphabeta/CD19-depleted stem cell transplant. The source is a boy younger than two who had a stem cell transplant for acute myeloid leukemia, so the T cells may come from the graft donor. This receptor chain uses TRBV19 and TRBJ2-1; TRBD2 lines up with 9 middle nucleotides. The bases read TGTGCCAGTAGTATCCTAGCGGGGTGGGGAGAGCAGTTCTTC. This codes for CASSILAGWGEQFF.